This TCR beta chain originates from a study of cytomegalovirus exposure and HLA in healthy donors. This CDR3 spans 11 amino acids. In germline, CDR1 is MNHEY, CDR2 SVGAGI. V shed 2 bases and J shed 8 bases, with 6 bases lying between them. Only in-frame clones appear in the TCRdb table, and some are missing; sequencing was by immunoSEQ multiplex PCR. Among over 200,000 clones listed, roughly 84% were seen once. The chain is built from TRBV6-5 and TRBJ1-1; D may be TRBD1 (6 bases). Sequences were obtained from PBMCs. The receptor comes from a woman in her thirties in good health and CMV-seropositive. The CDR3 loop reads CASSYGGEAFF. The CDR3 bases are TGTGCCAGCAGTTACGGGGGCGAAGCTTTCTTT.